The 8 T cell receptor beta chains listed next were all sequenced from one sample in a study of OX40 agonist ivuxolimab in advanced cancers. The library was obtained by the immunoSEQ multiplex PCR assay. This immuneACCESS table, as held by TCRdb, lists in-frame sequences with V and J called but not all clones. Of the missing ones, under half trace to an unresolved V gene in checked studies; the others have no known cause. The sample table records 30,000 to 35,000 clones; approximately 79% of these occur just once. The ten most abundant clones make up about 14% of the sample. The specimen was CD4+ or CD8+ T cells sorted from blood, collected in a trial of the OX40 agonist ivuxolimab. These receptor sequences come from an adult with an advanced solid tumor such as melanoma, head and neck, liver or kidney cancer.

The chain combines TRBV14 with TRBJ1-2; D is possibly TRBD1 (5 bases). The CDR3 is 15 amino acids. CDR1 SGHDN and CDR2 FVKESK come from the germline V gene. The V end lost 1 base, the J end lost 8 bases, and 17 bases lay between the germline ends. The DNA for the CDR3 is TGTGCCAGCAGCCAAGCGGTCGGGGGACTTGGCGGCTACACCTTC. Encoded protein: CASSQAVGGLGGYTF.

The gene calls are TRBV7-3 and TRBJ1-5; no firm D call. Trimming stripped 3 bases from V and 5 bases from J, with 20 bases between. The CDR3 is made up of 17 amino acids. Germline CDR1 reads SGHTA; CDR2 reads FQGTGA. CDR3 nucleotide sequence: TGTGCCAGCAGCTTGGCCCTTTGGGGTGGGCTACATCAGCCCCAGCATTTT. Translation gives CASSLALWGGLHQPQHF.

This chain connects TRBV4-1 to TRBJ2-5; 7 nucleotides line up with TRBD2. This CDR3 has 17 residues. V lost 4 bases and J lost 5; bases outside the gene matches: 16. Looked up from germline, CDR1 is MGHRA and CDR2 is YSYEKL. The CDR3 region has the DNA TGCGCCAGCAGCCCGACCCAAGGCCAGGGAGGGCAGGAGACCCAGTACTTC. Its protein is CASSPTQGQGGQETQYF.

V and J are TRBV30 and TRBJ1-2; TRBD1 matches at 10 bases. The CDR3 contains 13 residues. The ends lost 2 bases at V and 6 bases at J; junction bases unmatched: 3. Germline CDR1 GTSNPN, CDR2 SVGIG (reference sequence). CDR3 in DNA: TGTGCCTGGAGTCCGGGACAGGGGAATGGCTACACCTTC. This codes for CAWSPGQGNGYTF.

The CDR3 spells CASSTVQDQGNTIYF. As DNA, the CDR3 is TGCGCCAGCAGCACCGTACAGGATCAAGGAAACACCATATATTTT. The V and J genes are TRBV10-1 and TRBJ1-3, with a weak D call TRBD1 (5 bases). Germline CDR1 WNHNN, CDR2 SYGVQD (reference sequence). The CDR3 runs 15 residues. V was pared by 6 bases and J by 4 bases, with 16 bases between.

This clone was detected a few times. The chain has TRBV18 and TRBJ1-5, with D tentatively TRBD1 (6 bases). Looked up from germline, CDR1 is KGHSH and CDR2 is LQKENI. The V and J ends lost 4 bases and 7 bases respectively, with 17 bases between them. The CDR3 is 15 amino acids. The CDR3 region is CASSQAQGIGQPQHF. CDR3 DNA sequence: TGTGCCAGCTCACAGGCCCAGGGGATAGGACAGCCCCAGCATTTT.

The chain employs TRBV5-1 and TRBJ2-7; no clear D. There are 13 residues in the CDR3. V lost 4 bases and J 3 bases, leaving 11 bases between the germline ends. Germline V gene sequence: CDR1 SGHRS, CDR2 YFSETQ. The CDR3 DNA reads as TGCGCCAGCAGCGGCGTGGGATTCTACGAGCAGTACTTC. It encodes CASSGVGFYEQYF.

J is TRBJ2-3 and V is TRBV6-4; D uncertain. The CDR3 has 14 residues. CDR1 and CDR2 (germline): MRHNA, SNTAGT. V was trimmed by 2 bases and J by 0 bases, leaving 6 bases between them. CDR3 protein: CASSDGPSTDTQYF. CDR3 nucleotide sequence: TGTGCCAGCAGTGACGGGCCTAGCACAGATACGCAGTATTTT.